One T cell receptor beta chain is described in this entry. Germline trimming cut 5 bases from V and 5 bases from J; bases unmatched to any gene: 10. CDR1 LGHNA and CDR2 YNFKEQ come from the germline V gene. This CDR3 comprises 16 residues. These data originate in a study of OX40 agonist ivuxolimab in advanced cancers. Only in-frame clones appear in the TCRdb table, and some are missing; sequencing was by immunoSEQ multiplex PCR. The sample has about 98,000 clones, approximately 90% seen once. The receptor's source is an adult with an advanced solid tumor such as melanoma, head and neck, liver or kidney cancer. The chain is built from TRBV4-2 and TRBJ2-5; 11 nucleotides line up with TRBD2. Sequences were derived from CD4+ or CD8+ T cells sorted from blood, sampled in a trial of the OX40 agonist ivuxolimab. CDR3 nucleotides: TGTGCCAGCAGCGGTACTAGCGGGAGCGTTCGGGAGACCCAGTACTTC. This gives the protein CASSGTSGSVRETQYF.